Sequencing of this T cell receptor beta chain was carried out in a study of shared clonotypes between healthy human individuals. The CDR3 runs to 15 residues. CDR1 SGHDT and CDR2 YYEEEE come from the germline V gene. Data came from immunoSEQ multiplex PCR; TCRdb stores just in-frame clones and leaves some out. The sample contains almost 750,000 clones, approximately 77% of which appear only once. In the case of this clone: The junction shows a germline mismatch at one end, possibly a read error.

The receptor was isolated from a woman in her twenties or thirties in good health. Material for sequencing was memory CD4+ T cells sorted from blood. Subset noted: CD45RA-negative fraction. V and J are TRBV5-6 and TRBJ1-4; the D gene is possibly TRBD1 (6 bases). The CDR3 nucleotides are TGTGCCAGCACCTTGGGGGCAGGCGGTGGGGAAAAACTGTTTTTT. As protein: CASTLGAGGGEKLFF.